The next 22 T cell receptor beta chains were all read from a single sample in a study of cytomegalovirus exposure and HLA in healthy donors. In the PCR, 60 Vbeta and 13 Jbeta primers were used. Data came from immunoSEQ multiplex PCR; TCRdb stores just in-frame clones and leaves some out. The profile shows around 100,000 clones, 70% of them singletons. Sequences were obtained from PBMCs. The receptors were gathered from a man aged 25 to 45 in good health and CMV-seropositive.

This clone was observed a few times. The V gene is TRBV11-2, the J gene TRBJ2-5; the D gene is possibly TRBD1 (6 bases). The CDR3 contains 14 residues. Germline V lookup: CDR1 SGHAT, CDR2 FQNNGV. Trimming stripped 4 bases from V and 5 bases from J, with 14 bases between. This chain's CDR3 is CASSSPGAVETQYF. The CDR3 bases are TGTGCCAGCAGCTCTCCAGGGGCGGTGGAGACCCAGTACTTC.

The chain links TRBV28 to TRBJ1-1; D not certain. The germline V gene encodes CDR1 MDHEN and CDR2 SYDVKM. The CDR3 contains 12 residues. With 10 bases removed from V and 8 bases from J, the gap between germline ends came to 17 bases. Here the CDR3 DNA reads TGTGCCATTCTTCGGAGGGAGGGAGAAGCTTTCTTT. Its protein is CAILRREGEAFF.

This chain joins TRBV11-1 and TRBJ2-2, with TRBD2 identical over 7 bases. The CDR3 extends over 18 amino acids. The V segment lost 1 base and the J segment 3 bases; nucleotides outside the gene matches: 11. Germline loops: CDR1 SGHAT, CDR2 FQDESV (reference sequence). DNA for the CDR3: TGTGCCAGCAGCTTAGTACCGGGCGGGGGAGCGGACACCGGGGAGCTGTTTTTT. Its protein is CASSLVPGGGADTGELFF.

The CDR3 DNA reads TGTGCCTGGAGTAGGACAGGGGGCTATGGCTACACCTTC. Amino acid sequence: CAWSRTGGYGYTF. The V and J genes are TRBV30 and TRBJ1-2, with 10 bases identical to TRBD1. This CDR3 is built from 13 residues. CDR1 GTSNPN and CDR2 SVGIG come from the germline V gene (reference sequence). J lost 4 bases, V lost 2 bases, and 1 base had no gene match.

The gene calls are TRBV5-1 and TRBJ2-7; TRBD1 is a possible D gene (6 bases). The CDR3 has 15 amino acids. The V end lost 4 bases, the J end lost 0 bases, and 14 bases lay between the germline ends. Germline V CDR1 and CDR2: SGHRS, YFSETQ. The chain's CDR3 is CASSEDSFSSYEQYF. CDR3 DNA: TGCGCCAGCAGCGAGGACAGCTTCAGCTCCTACGAGCAGTACTTC.

This clone came up once. The chain has TRBV30 and TRBJ1-5; TRBD1 is a possible D gene (5 bases). Germline V gene data show CDR1 as GTSNPN and CDR2 as SVGIG (reference sequence). V shed 0 bases and J shed 4 bases, with 16 bases lying between them. CDR3 length: 16 amino acids. The CDR3 sequence: CAWSVPPGVRNQPQHF. CDR3 coding DNA: TGTGCCTGGAGTGTCCCCCCGGGGGTGAGAAATCAGCCCCAGCATTTT.

The chain uses TRBV2 and TRBJ2-7; TRBD2 matches 12 bases. There are 15 residues in the CDR3. The J segment lost 9 bases and the V segment lost 3 bases, leaving 9 bases of the junction unmatched. Germline V gene sequence: CDR1 SNHLY, CDR2 FYNNEI. The CDR3: CASSDAASSGGGQYF. The DNA for the CDR3 is TGTGCCAGCAGTGATGCGGCGTCTAGCGGGGGGGGGCAGTACTTC.

This clone was observed a handful of times. The genes are TRBV5-1 and TRBJ2-7, with D uncertain. CDR1 SGHRS and CDR2 YFSETQ come from the germline V gene. The CDR3 consists of 14 residues. Trimming pared 4 bases from V and 5 bases from J, leaving 16 bases between. The CDR3 loop is CASSPVRLEDEQYF. The CDR3, as DNA: TGCGCCAGCAGCCCGGTACGGCTAGAGGACGAGCAGTACTTC.

This clone has just a few counts. This chain uses TRBV21-1 with TRBJ2-7; the table's D call TRBD1 went unverified against the DNA. TRBV21-1 has pseudogene status. This CDR3 contains 17 residues. CDR3 amino acids: CASSVGPRPYLYYEQYF. The CDR3 DNA is TGTGCCAGCAGCGTGGGCCCAAGGCCATACCTGTACTACGAGCAGTACTTC.

The chain combines TRBV14 with TRBJ2-7, with D unresolved. The CDR3 loop spans 13 amino acids. The germline V gene encodes CDR1 SGHDN and CDR2 FVKESK. Trimming took 4 bases from V and 0 from J, leaving 7 bases between them. The CDR3 nucleotides read TGTGCCAGCAGCCTACGGGTCTCCTACGAGCAGTACTTC. Encoded protein: CASSLRVSYEQYF.

In DNA, the CDR3 is TGTGCCAGCAGTTCCCTAGCGGGAGGATCCAATGAGCAGTTCTTC. Translated, it gives CASSSLAGGSNEQFF. This chain connects TRBV7-9 to TRBJ2-1; 11 nucleotides agree with TRBD2. Trimming at V came to 6 bases and at J to 6 bases, leaving 7 bases not matched to a gene. The CDR3 length is 15 residues. Per germline, CDR1 SEHNR and CDR2 FQNEAQ (reference sequence). The full variable domain, its missing parts supplied by reference TRBV7-9 and TRBJ2-1, is DTGVSQNPRHKITKRGQNVTFRCDPISEHNRLYWYRQTLGQGPEFLTYFQNEAQLEKSRLLSDRFSAERPKGSFSTLEIQRTEQGDSAMYLCASSSLAGGSNEQFFGPGTRLTVL.

The chain couples TRBV5-1 to TRBJ2-7, with TRBD1 as a possible D gene (6 bases). The V end was cut by 0 bases, the J end by 4 bases, with 17 bases between. In germline, CDR1 is SGHRS, CDR2 YFSETQ. The CDR3 is made up of 16 amino acids. Written as DNA, the CDR3 is TGCGCCAGCAGCTTGGCCCGTCAGGGGATGGGATACGAGCAGTACTTC. It codes for CASSLARQGMGYEQYF.

Points on this clone: Sequence at one end of the junction differs from germline and may be a read error. The CDR3 protein is CASSADRNTEAFF. The DNA of the CDR3 is TGTGCTAGCAGCGCCGACAGGAACACTGAAGCTTTCTTT. V usage is TRBV7-7 and J usage is TRBJ1-1; D is possibly TRBD1 (5 bases). The CDR3 spans 13 residues. CDR1 is SSHAT and CDR2 is FNYEAQ in the germline V gene (reference sequence). Full variable domain (missing parts from reference TRBV7-7 and TRBJ1-1): GAGVSQSPRYKVTKRGQDVTLRCDPISSHATLYWYQQALGQGPEFLTYFNYEAQPDKSGLPSDRFSAERPEGSISTLTIQRTEQRDSAMYRCASSADRNTEAFFGQGTRLTVV.

CDR3 residues: CASMRQNNQPQHF. The CDR3 DNA reads as TGTGCCAGCATGAGACAGAACAATCAGCCCCAGCATTTT. The chain links TRBV6-1 to TRBJ1-5, with D possibly matching TRBD1 (5 bases). This CDR3 region has 13 residues. V lost 7 bases and J lost 3, with 10 bases in between. Germline loops: CDR1 MNHNS, CDR2 SASEGT.

The chain links TRBV29-1 to TRBJ1-1, with a weak D call TRBD1 (6 bases). Germline CDR1 reads SQVTM; CDR2 reads ANQGSEA. This CDR3 comprises 13 residues. Trimming pared 4 bases from V and 1 base from J, leaving 10 bases between. Written as DNA, the CDR3 is TGCAGCGTTGGAAGGGGGACGAACACTGAAGCTTTCTTT. The encoded protein is CSVGRGTNTEAFF.

This chain connects TRBV9 to TRBJ1-6, with TRBD1 matching over 11 bases. This CDR3 comprises 16 residues. Unmatched junction bases numbered 3, after V lost 0 bases and J lost 7 bases. Germline V gene lookup returns CDR1 SGDLS and CDR2 YYNGEE. The CDR3 region is CASSVGDRGSNSPLHF. DNA of the CDR3: TGTGCCAGCAGCGTAGGGGACAGGGGGTCGAATTCACCCCTCCACTTT.

This chain links TRBV19 with TRBJ2-7; D is uncertain. This CDR3 has 15 amino acids. From germline, CDR1 is LNHDA and CDR2 SQIVND (reference sequence). Trimming removed 4 bases from V and 0 bases from J, with 13 bases in between. For the CDR3, the DNA is TGTGCCAGTAGTAGAAGCGAAACCTACTCCTACGAGCAGTACTTC. It encodes CASSRSETYSYEQYF.

V and J are TRBV28 and TRBJ2-3; 9 positions agree with TRBD2. The germline V gene encodes CDR1 MDHEN and CDR2 SYDVKM. The length of the CDR3 is 19 residues. V lost 2 bases to trimming and J lost 2 bases; unmatched junction nucleotides: 14. The CDR3 loop reads CASSLSRLAGPAATDTQYF. The CDR3 DNA reads TGTGCCAGCAGTTTAAGTAGGCTAGCGGGACCCGCCGCCACAGATACGCAGTATTTT.

V is TRBV6-4 and J is TRBJ2-1, with TRBD2 matching over 12 bases. The CDR3 consists of 16 residues. V trimming: 7 bases; J trimming: 8 bases; junction bases outside the gene matches: 12. The germline gives CDR1 MRHNA, CDR2 SNTAGT. The DNA for the CDR3 is TGTGCCAGCACCCAGCTAGCGGGAGGGCCTTTTCATGAGCAGTTCTTC. The encoded protein is CASTQLAGGPFHEQFF.

The rearrangement links TRBV5-1 to TRBJ2-1; 8 nucleotides line up with TRBD2. The germline V gene has CDR1 SGHRS and CDR2 YFSETQ. Trimming took 3 bases from V and 5 from J; bases not matched to a gene: 7. The CDR3 consists of 15 residues. The CDR3 DNA is TGCGCCAGCAGCTCCGCAGCGGGAGTCAACAATGAGCAGTTCTTC. Its protein product is CASSSAAGVNNEQFF.

The chain employs TRBV7-9 and TRBJ1-3; D gene ambiguous. Trimming removed 11 bases at V and 0 bases at J, with 14 bases between. Germline V lookup: CDR1 SEHNR, CDR2 FQNEAQ (reference sequence). The CDR3 has 14 amino acids. This CDR3 is CACRQGSSGNTIYF. The DNA for the CDR3 is TGTGCCTGTAGACAAGGGAGCTCTGGAAACACCATATATTTT.

The chain is built from TRBV25-1 and TRBJ2-7, with TRBD1 matching over 10 bases. The CDR3 covers 15 residues. Germline V gene sequence: CDR1 MGHDK, CDR2 SYGVNS. With V trimmed by 6 bases and J by 4 bases, 9 bases remained unmatched. The CDR3 reads CASSLIGTGVYEQYF. CDR3 nucleotide sequence: TGTGCCAGCAGCTTGATTGGGACAGGGGTGTACGAGCAGTACTTC.